The clone carrying this T cell receptor (beta chain) was seen at least ten times. This record comes from a study of Graves' ophthalmopathy and Graves' hyperthyroidism. From RNA, the CDR3 regions of TCR beta chains were amplified and sequenced. An opening RT-PCR round employed HTBI primers and preceded a second-round multiplex PCR. TCRdb redid the calling of the multiplex PCR reads with MiXCR, one entry per CDR3 protein. The table records about 600,000 distinct CDR3 sequences, just under 40% of them present only once. The germline V gene has CDR1 SGHVS and CDR2 FNYEAQ. V gave up 5 bases and J gave up 2 bases, with 18 bases separating them. The CDR3 extends over 16 amino acids.

V usage is TRBV7-6 and J usage is TRBJ1-2; D possibly corresponds to TRBD1 (6 bases). The source of this sequence is an adult man with Graves' hyperthyroidism. Specimen: peripheral blood or thyroid tissue (not recorded which). This CDR3 reads CASSPPARTANYGYTF. CDR3 sequence (DNA): TGTGCCAGCAGCCCCCCGGCCCGGACAGCGAACTATGGCTACACCTTC. Supplemented by reference TRBV7-6 and TRBJ1-2, the full variable domain reads GAGVSQSPRYKVTKRGQDVALRCDPISGHVSLYWYRQALGQGPEFLTYFNYEAQQDKSGLPNDRFSAERPEGSISTLTIQRTEQRDSAMYRCASSPPARTANYGYTFGSGTRLTVV.